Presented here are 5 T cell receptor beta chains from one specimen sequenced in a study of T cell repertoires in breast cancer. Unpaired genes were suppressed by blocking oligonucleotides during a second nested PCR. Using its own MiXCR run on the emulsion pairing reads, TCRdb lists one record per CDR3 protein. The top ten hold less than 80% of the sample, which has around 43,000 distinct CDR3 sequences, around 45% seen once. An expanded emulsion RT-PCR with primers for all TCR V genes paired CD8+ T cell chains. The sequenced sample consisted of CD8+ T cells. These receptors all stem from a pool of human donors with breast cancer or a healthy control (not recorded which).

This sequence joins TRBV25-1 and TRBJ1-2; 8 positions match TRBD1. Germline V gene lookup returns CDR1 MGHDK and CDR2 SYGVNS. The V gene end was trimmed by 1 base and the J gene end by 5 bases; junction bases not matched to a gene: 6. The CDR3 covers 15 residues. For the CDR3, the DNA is TGTGCCAGCAGTGAATTCGGACAGGGAGATTATGGCTACACCTTC. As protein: CASSEFGQGDYGYTF.

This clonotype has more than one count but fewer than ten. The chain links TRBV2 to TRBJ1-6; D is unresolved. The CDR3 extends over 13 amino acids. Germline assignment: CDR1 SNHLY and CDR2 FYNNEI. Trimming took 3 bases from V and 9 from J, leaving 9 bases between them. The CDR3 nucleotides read TGTGCCAGCAGTGACGAGGTTCGTTCACCCCTCCACTTT. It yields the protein CASSDEVRSPLHF.

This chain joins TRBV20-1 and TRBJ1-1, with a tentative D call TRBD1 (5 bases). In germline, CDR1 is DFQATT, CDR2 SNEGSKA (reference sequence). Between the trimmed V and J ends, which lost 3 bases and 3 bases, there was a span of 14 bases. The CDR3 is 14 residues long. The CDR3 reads CSAREGDSYTEAFF. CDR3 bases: TGCAGTGCTAGGGAAGGGGACTCGTACACTGAAGCTTTCTTT.

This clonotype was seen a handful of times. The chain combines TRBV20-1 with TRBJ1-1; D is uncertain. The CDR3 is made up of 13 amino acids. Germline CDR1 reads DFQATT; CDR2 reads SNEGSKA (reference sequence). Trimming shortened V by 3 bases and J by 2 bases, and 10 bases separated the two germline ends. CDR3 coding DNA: TGCAGTGCTAGTCCGGCGGCCAACACTGAAGCTTTCTTT. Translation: CSASPAANTEAFF.

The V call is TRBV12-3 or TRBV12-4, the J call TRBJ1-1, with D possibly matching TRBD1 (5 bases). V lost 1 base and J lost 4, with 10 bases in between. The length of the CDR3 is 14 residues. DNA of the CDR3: TGTGCCAGCAGTTTAGTGACAGCTAGCACTGAAGCTTTCTTT. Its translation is CASSLVTASTEAFF.